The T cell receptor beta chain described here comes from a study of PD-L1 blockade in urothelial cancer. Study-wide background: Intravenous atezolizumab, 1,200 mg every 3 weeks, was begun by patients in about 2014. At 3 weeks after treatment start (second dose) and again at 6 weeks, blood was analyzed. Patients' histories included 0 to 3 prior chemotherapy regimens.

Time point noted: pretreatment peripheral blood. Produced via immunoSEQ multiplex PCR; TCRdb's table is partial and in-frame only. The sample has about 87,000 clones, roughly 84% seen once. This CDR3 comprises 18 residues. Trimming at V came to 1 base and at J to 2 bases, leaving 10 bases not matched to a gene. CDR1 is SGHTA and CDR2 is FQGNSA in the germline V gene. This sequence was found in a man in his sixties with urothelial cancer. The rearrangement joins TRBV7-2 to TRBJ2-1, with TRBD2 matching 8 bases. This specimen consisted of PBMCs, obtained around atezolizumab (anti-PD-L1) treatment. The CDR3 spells CASSLVPAGVTTYNEQFF. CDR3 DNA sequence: TGTGCCAGCAGCTTAGTACCAGCGGGAGTTACCACCTACAATGAGCAGTTCTTC.